Shown below are 3 T cell receptor beta chains from a single sample sequenced in a study of T cell changes during pregnancy in multiple sclerosis. Libraries were prepared by immunoSEQ multiplex PCR; TCRdb keeps only in-frame clonotypes and omits some of them. Of about 46,000 clones listed, 85% to 95% are singletons. Source: CD4+ T cells from peripheral blood mononuclear cells, taken in the second trimester of pregnancy. These receptors came from a female donor in good health, enrolled as a control in a pregnancy study.

The CDR3 loop is CAWSKDIMNQPQHF. CDR3 nucleotide sequence: TGTGCCTGGAGTAAGGACATAATGAATCAGCCCCAGCATTTT. The genes are TRBV30 and TRBJ1-5; D possibly corresponds to TRBD1 (5 bases). Germline V gene data show CDR1 as GTSNPN and CDR2 as SVGIG (reference sequence). The CDR3 extends over 14 amino acids. V lost 2 bases and J lost 4, with 12 bases in between.

This rearrangement joins TRBV6-6 to TRBJ2-4; 7 nucleotides match TRBD1. The V and J ends lost 6 bases and 0 bases, in that order; junction bases with no gene match: 8. From germline, CDR1 is MNHNY and CDR2 SVGAGI (reference sequence). The CDR3 covers 16 residues. The CDR3 protein is CASSNGQDLAKNIQYF. CDR3 nucleotide sequence: TGTGCCAGCAGCAATGGACAGGACTTAGCCAAAAACATTCAGTACTTC.

This chain joins TRBV6-5 and TRBJ2-4, with D possibly TRBD1 on 6 matching bases. This CDR3 contains 14 residues. Between the trimmed V and J ends, which lost 10 bases and 0 bases, there was a span of 13 bases. Per germline, CDR1 MNHEY and CDR2 SVGAGI. This chain's CDR3 is CATESQGAKNIQYF. The CDR3 DNA reads TGTGCCACCGAATCACAGGGAGCCAAAAACATTCAGTACTTC.